These 17 T cell receptor beta chains share one sample of origin, sequenced in a study of T cell responses to AZD1222 COVID-19 vaccine. TCRdb's copy holds only in-frame clones and misses some; the assay was immunoSEQ multiplex PCR. The sample has 25,000 to 30,000 clones; about 92% are singletons. Here the sequenced sample was peripheral blood, taken 28 days after the second AZD1222 dose. The receptors come from an adult who received the AZD1222 COVID-19 vaccine.

This chain uses TRBV18 with TRBJ2-1, with 10 bases fitting TRBD1. The CDR3 covers 16 residues. The J segment lost 7 bases and the V segment lost 6 bases, leaving 12 bases of the junction unmatched. Per germline, CDR1 KGHSH and CDR2 LQKENI. The CDR3 nucleotides are TGTGCCAGCTCGCCCCGGACAGGGGGAATGTTAAATGAGCAGTTCTTC. This encodes CASSPRTGGMLNEQFF.

The rearrangement uses TRBV5-1 and TRBJ1-2; D ambiguous. The CDR3 extends over 13 amino acids. Trimming left V 0 bases short and J 8 bases short, with 11 bases between. CDR1 and CDR2 from the germline V gene are SGHRS and YFSETQ. In DNA form, the CDR3 reads TGCGCCAGCAGCTTGGAGGTCAGAGCCGGCTACACCTTC. It codes for CASSLEVRAGYTF.

The gene calls are TRBV6-5 and TRBJ2-5; 14 positions match TRBD2. V was pared by 6 bases and J by 5 bases, with 5 bases of the junction left unmatched. Germline CDR1 and CDR2: MNHEY and SVGAGI. The CDR3 totals 15 residues. The DNA for the CDR3 is TGTGCCAGCAGGTCGGGACTAGCGGGAGATGAGACCCAGTACTTC. The encoded protein is CASRSGLAGDETQYF.

The gene calls are TRBV6-5 and TRBJ1-6, with 7 bases matching TRBD1. Losses at the gene ends were 7 bases for V and 5 bases for J; bases not matched to a gene: 5. Per the germline V gene, CDR1 is MNHEY and CDR2 is SVGAGI. CDR3 length equals 14 residues. In nucleotides, the CDR3 is TGTGCCAGCACTCAGGGGGTGCATAATTCACCCCTCCACTTT. This encodes CASTQGVHNSPLHF.

This chain links TRBV19 with TRBJ1-5; D ambiguous. Germline V gene lookup returns CDR1 LNHDA and CDR2 SQIVND (reference sequence). Trimming removed 1 base from V and 0 bases from J, with 16 bases in between. The CDR3 covers 18 residues. This CDR3 reads CASSIVASGINSNQPQHF. CDR3 in DNA: TGTGCCAGTAGTATAGTAGCCTCGGGGATAAATAGCAATCAGCCCCAGCATTTT. Looking up the rest from reference TRBV19 and TRBJ1-5 gives the full variable domain: DGGITQSPKYLFRKEGQNVTLSCEQNLNHDAMYWYRQDPGQGLRLIYYSQIVNDFQKGDIAEGYSVSREKKESFPLTVTSAQKNPTAFYLCASSIVASGINSNQPQHFGDGTRLSIL.

The chain has TRBV4-3 and TRBJ1-2, with 8 bases matching TRBD1. The CDR3 length is 16 residues. CDR1 and CDR2 (germline): LGHNA, YSLEER. Trimming removed 2 bases from V and 4 bases from J; junction bases left unmatched: 9. The CDR3 is CASSQWTGQGGYGYTF. CDR3 sequence (DNA): TGCGCCAGCAGCCAATGGACCGGACAGGGAGGCTATGGCTACACCTTC.

The gene calls are TRBV19 and TRBJ1-4; perhaps TRBD1 as D (6 bases). The germline V gene encodes CDR1 LNHDA and CDR2 SQIVND (reference sequence). Trimming took 6 bases from V and 8 from J, leaving 16 bases between them. This CDR3 has 14 amino acids. The CDR3 protein is CASRSRDTREKLFF. CDR3 sequence (DNA): TGTGCCAGTAGAAGCCGGGACACAAGGGAAAAACTGTTTTTT.

This chain connects TRBV6-5 to TRBJ2-1, with 7 bases that match TRBD2. With V trimmed by 6 bases and J by 4 bases, 3 bases remained unmatched. This CDR3 has 13 amino acids. Germline V lookup: CDR1 MNHEY, CDR2 SVGAGI. The CDR3 reads CASRNGRYNEQFF. CDR3 in DNA: TGTGCCAGCAGAAACGGGAGGTACAATGAGCAGTTCTTC.

This clone was detected once. This chain links TRBV11-2 with TRBJ2-7; 9 bases are shared with TRBD2. V lost 4 bases to trimming and J lost 5 bases; unmatched junction nucleotides: 6. Germline V CDR1 and CDR2: SGHAT, FQNNGV. The CDR3 contains 14 residues. DNA for the CDR3: TGTGCCAGCAGCTACAGTAGCGGGAGCAACGAGCAGTACTTC. This gives the protein CASSYSSGSNEQYF.

This chain uses TRBV29-1 with TRBJ2-2, with D tentatively TRBD2 (5 bases). CDR3 size: 14 residues. Germline CDR1 SQVTM, CDR2 ANQGSEA. V was shortened by 4 bases and J by 6 bases, with 15 bases between the two germline ends. The CDR3 coding sequence is TGCAGCGTTGCGGCGACTACCTCTGCCGGGGAGCTGTTTTTT. As protein: CSVAATTSAGELFF.

This clone was seen a single time. The CDR3 nucleotides are TGTGCCAGCAGCTCGGGACTAGCGGGAGGAGGACAAGAGACCCAGTACTTC. It codes for CASSSGLAGGGQETQYF. This chain joins TRBV7-6 and TRBJ2-5; 15 nucleotides align to TRBD2. Germline V gene data show CDR1 as SGHVS and CDR2 as FNYEAQ. J was trimmed by 2 bases and V by 4 bases; bases with no gene match: 5. The CDR3 covers 17 residues.

This chain joins TRBV7-9 and TRBJ1-2, with D maybe TRBD1 (5 bases). The CDR3 is 14 amino acids. V shed 2 bases and J shed 2 bases, with 9 bases lying between them. CDR1 SEHNR and CDR2 FQNEAQ come from the germline V gene (reference sequence). CDR3 region: CASSLSGLNYGYTF. For the CDR3, the DNA is TGTGCCAGCAGCTTATCAGGGCTCAACTATGGCTACACCTTC.

The chain carries TRBV5-1 and TRBJ1-1; 7 bases are a match to TRBD1. CDR3 length: 14 residues. The V gene end was trimmed by 6 bases and the J gene end by 3 bases; junction bases not matched to a gene: 8. Germline CDR1 SGHRS, CDR2 YFSETQ. CDR3 in DNA: TGCGCCAGCAAGGCACCGGGACAGCACACTGAAGCTTTCTTT. Translating gives CASKAPGQHTEAFF.

The chain recombines TRBV5-1 with TRBJ1-1; tentatively, D is TRBD1 (5 bases). CDR1 is SGHRS and CDR2 is YFSETQ in the germline V gene. V dropped 1 base and J dropped 4 bases, with 11 bases sitting between them. CDR3 length equals 14 residues. CDR3 bases: TGCGCCAGCAGCTTGACAGGTTGGGGCACTGAAGCTTTCTTT. This translates into CASSLTGWGTEAFF.

The chain links TRBV19 to TRBJ1-2; D call uncertain. The CDR3 extends over 14 amino acids. The V end lost 7 bases, the J end lost 7 bases, and 19 bases lay between the germline ends. From germline, CDR1 is LNHDA and CDR2 SQIVND (reference sequence). CDR3 nucleotides: TGTGCCAGTACCTCCACGAGCAGGAATAGTGGCTACACCTTC. It yields the protein CASTSTSRNSGYTF.

This chain links TRBV19 with TRBJ1-5; the match to TRBD1 covers 7 bases. The CDR3 spans 13 residues. The trim removed 6 bases at V and 7 bases at J, leaving 6 bases unmatched. Germline V lookup: CDR1 LNHDA, CDR2 SQIVND (reference sequence). The CDR3 nucleotides are TGTGCCAGTAGGAAAACAGGGGAACAGCCCCAGCATTTT. Its protein product is CASRKTGEQPQHF.

The rearrangement links TRBV18 to TRBJ2-7; TRBD1 matches at 10 bases. The germline CDR1 and CDR2 sequences are KGHSH and LQKENI. V lost 6 bases and J lost 2; bases outside the gene matches: 7. The CDR3 extends over 15 amino acids. The CDR3 region is CASSSRDRGTYEQYF. For the CDR3, the DNA is TGTGCCAGCTCCTCCCGGGACAGGGGAACCTACGAGCAGTACTTC.